Below, 21 T cell receptor beta chains from the same sample are listed, as sequenced in a study of regulatory T cells in long-lasting Graves disease. Assembly of TCR beta libraries relied on iRepertoire HTBI primers together with Arm-PCR of CDR3 regions. One entry per CDR3 protein, called by TCRdb with MiXCR from the multiplex PCR reads. The data show around 500,000 distinct CDR3 sequences, roughly 20% seen once. Time point meaning: persistent/refractory GD, antithyroid drugs over 5 years with positive TRAb. Preparation of the TCR library used RNA extracted from PBMCs. Material: peripheral blood mononuclear cells (PBMCs), obtained when the disease was refractory, from a patient treated with antithyroid drugs. The source of these receptors is a female donor with Graves disease.

The J gene is TRBJ2-2, the V gene TRBV7-9; tentative D call: TRBD1 (6 bases). Germline V gene sequence: CDR1 SEHNR, CDR2 FQNEAQ (reference sequence). The ends were cut back, 4 bases at V and 1 base at J, with 10 bases in the middle. The CDR3 sequence is 15 residues long. The CDR3 DNA reads as TGTGCCAGCAGCTCCTTGGGACAGAACACCGGGGAGCTGTTTTTT. Encoded protein: CASSSLGQNTGELFF. Combining the CDR3 with reference TRBV7-9 and TRBJ2-2 gives the whole variable domain DTGVSQNPRHKITKRGQNVTFRCDPISEHNRLYWYRQTLGQGPEFLTYFQNEAQLEKSRLLSDRFSAERPKGSFSTLEIQRTEQGDSAMYLCASSSLGQNTGELFFGEGSRLTVL.

V usage is TRBV7-2 and J usage is TRBJ2-7, with TRBD2 matching 7 bases. V lost 5 bases to trimming and J lost 2 bases; unmatched junction nucleotides: 9. The length of the CDR3 is 15 residues. CDR1 and CDR2 (germline): SGHTA, FQGNSA. CDR3 DNA sequence: TGTGCCAGCAGCATCCTCGGACTAGTGGCCTACGAGCAGTACTTC. Protein sequence: CASSILGLVAYEQYF.

The CDR3 spells CSAATGQRQHF. The CDR3 DNA is TGCAGCGCGGCAACCGGACAACGCCAGCATTTT. The chain recombines TRBV29-1 with TRBJ1-5, with a possible D match to TRBD1 (5 bases). Trimming took off 7 bases at V and 12 bases at J, with 16 bases between the two ends. The CDR3 runs to 11 residues. CDR1 and CDR2 (germline): SQVTM, ANQGSEA. The full variable domain, in which reference TRBV29-1 and TRBJ1-5 provide the parts outside the CDR3, is SAVISQKPSRDICQRGTSLTIQCQVDSQVTMMFWYRQQPGQSLTLIATANQGSEATYESGFVIDKFPISRPNLTFSTLTVSNMSPEDSSIYLCSAATGQRQHFGDGTRLSIL.

This clonotype was picked up many times. CDR3: CASSFATTYEQYF. Here the CDR3 DNA reads TGTGCCAGCAGTTTCGCCACCACCTACGAGCAGTACTTC. The chain carries TRBV27 and TRBJ2-7; D remains unclear. The length of the CDR3 is 13 residues. V shed 3 bases and J shed 2 bases, with 8 bases lying between them. The V gene's germline CDR1 is MNHEY and CDR2 SMNVEV (reference sequence).

This clonotype was detected ten times or more. V usage is TRBV10-3 and J usage is TRBJ2-5; no clear D. Germline CDR1 ENHRY, CDR2 SYGVKD. CDR3 length: 14 amino acids. The ends were cut back, 2 bases at V and 5 bases at J, with 12 bases in the middle. The CDR3 sequence: CAISEPGGWETQYF. In DNA form, the CDR3 reads TGTGCCATCAGTGAGCCGGGTGGTTGGGAGACCCAGTACTTC.

The rearrangement uses TRBV2 and TRBJ2-1; D gene ambiguous. The V gene's germline CDR1 is SNHLY and CDR2 FYNNEI. The CDR3 has 12 amino acids. The V and J ends lost 8 bases and 5 bases respectively, with 10 bases between them. CDR3: CASQFLHNEQFF. In DNA form, the CDR3 reads TGTGCCAGCCAGTTTCTACACAATGAGCAGTTCTTC.

The rearrangement joins TRBV18 to TRBJ2-1; the D is unclear. V lost 1 base to trimming and J lost 4 bases, with 8 bases between them. The CDR3 loop spans 14 amino acids. Per germline, CDR1 KGHSH and CDR2 LQKENI. CDR3 bases: TGTGCCAGCTCACCACGTTCCGGGTACAATGAGCAGTTCTTC. It codes for CASSPRSGYNEQFF.

The chain employs TRBV7-2 and TRBJ2-1; 10 bases match TRBD2. In germline, CDR1 is SGHTA, CDR2 FQGNSA. With 6 bases clipped from V and 8 bases from J, the junction kept 13 bases outside the gene matches. There are 16 residues in the CDR3. CDR3 sequence (DNA): TGTGCCAGCAGTCGGACTAGCGGTCAGAGTGGCCATGAGCAGTTCTTC. It codes for CASSRTSGQSGHEQFF.

This chain joins TRBV5-4 and TRBJ2-7; 11 nucleotides align to TRBD1. J lost 5 bases, V lost 4 bases, and 5 bases had no gene match. The CDR3 extends over 14 amino acids. The germline CDR1 and CDR2 sequences are SGHNT and YYREEE (reference sequence). CDR3 nucleotide sequence: TGTGCCAGCAGCCTGGACAGGGGGCTTCACGAGCAGTACTTC. Its translation is CASSLDRGLHEQYF. The full variable domain, with the rest looked up from reference TRBV5-4 and TRBJ2-7, is ETGVTQSPTHLIKTRGQQVTLRCSSQSGHNTVSWYQQALGQGPQFIFQYYREEENGRGNFPPRFSGLQFPNYSSELNVNALELDDSALYLCASSLDRGLHEQYFGPGTRLTVT.

This clonotype was recorded at least ten times. V usage is TRBV29-1 and J usage is TRBJ1-2; 7 bases align to TRBD1. Germline CDR1 is SQVTM and CDR2 is ANQGSEA. The CDR3 extends over 14 amino acids. The ends lost 0 bases at V and 0 bases at J; junction bases unmatched: 1. This CDR3 reads CSVEDGTANYGYTF. The DNA for the CDR3 is TGCAGCGTTGAAGATGGGACAGCTAACTATGGCTACACCTTC.

This clonotype has ten or more counts. The chain joins TRBV28 to TRBJ2-5; D unclear. The CDR3 has 15 amino acids. The germline V gene encodes CDR1 MDHEN and CDR2 SYDVKM. V lost 4 bases to trimming and J lost 12 bases, with 24 bases between them. CDR3 DNA: TGTGCCAGCAGTTCCCCTGACTCCCCTTCAGCTCTCGAGTACTTC. Translating it yields CASSSPDSPSALEYF.

This clonotype was counted many times. The chain couples TRBV12-3 or TRBV12-4 to TRBJ2-7, with D perhaps matching TRBD1 (6 bases). CDR3 length: 14 residues. V was cut by 2 bases and J by 3 bases, with 11 bases left in between. The DNA for the CDR3 is TGTGCCAGCAGTTTAAACAGGGCAGTCTACGAGCAGTACTTC. Its protein product is CASSLNRAVYEQYF.

This clonotype was seen many times. CDR3: CASSFDGQAGEQYF. In DNA form, the CDR3 reads TGTGCCAGCTCCTTCGATGGACAGGCCGGGGAGCAGTACTTC. The gene calls are TRBV7-6 and TRBJ2-7; 7 nucleotides line up with TRBD1. In germline, CDR1 is SGHVS, CDR2 FNYEAQ. V shed 8 bases and J 7 bases; nucleotides not matched to a gene: 14. CDR3 size: 14 residues. Looking up the rest from reference TRBV7-6 and TRBJ2-7 gives the full variable domain: GAGVSQSPRYKVTKRGQDVALRCDPISGHVSLYWYRQALGQGPEFLTYFNYEAQQDKSGLPNDRFSAERPEGSISTLTIQRTEQRDSAMYRCASSFDGQAGEQYFGPGTRLTVT.

This chain connects TRBV4-1 to TRBJ1-1; 8 bases are a match to TRBD1. CDR1 and CDR2 (germline): MGHRA, YSYEKL. V dropped 3 bases and J dropped 5; count of bases not matched to a gene: 14. There are 17 residues in the CDR3. The CDR3 DNA follows: TGCGCCAGCAGCCAGGCAAATACCAGACAGGGGCGAACTGAAGCTTTCTTT. This codes for CASSQANTRQGRTEAFF.

The chain carries TRBV10-3 and TRBJ2-2; D remains unclear. Trimming took 4 bases from V and 3 from J, leaving 3 bases between them. CDR1 ENHRY and CDR2 SYGVKD come from the germline V gene. CDR3 size: 12 residues. The CDR3: CAISGDTGELFF. The CDR3 nucleotides are TGTGCCATCAGTGGGGACACCGGGGAGCTGTTTTTT.

J is TRBJ2-1 and V is TRBV24-1; 13 nucleotides line up with TRBD2. The junction had 13 bases not matched to a gene; V was cut back by 12 bases and J by 3 bases. Germline CDR1 reads KGHDR; CDR2 reads SFDVKD. The CDR3 contains 17 residues. Here the CDR3 reads CAAWGLAGFGDYNEQFF. The CDR3 DNA reads as TGTGCCGCGTGGGGACTAGCGGGATTTGGGGACTACAATGAGCAGTTCTTC.

This clonotype was seen at least ten times. V is TRBV3-1 and J is TRBJ2-5, with 13 bases lining up with TRBD2. Germline V lookup: CDR1 LGHDT, CDR2 YNNKEL (reference sequence). The CDR3 is made up of 17 amino acids. V lost 1 base, J lost 2 bases, and 4 bases stayed unmatched. The CDR3 region is CASSQGGLAGYQETQYF. CDR3 DNA sequence: TGTGCCAGCAGCCAAGGGGGACTAGCGGGATATCAAGAGACCCAGTACTTC.

V usage is TRBV19 and J usage is TRBJ1-6, with 7 bases that match TRBD1. Germline V lookup: CDR1 LNHDA, CDR2 SQIVND (reference sequence). The CDR3 is 13 amino acids. V trimming: 6 bases; J trimming: 9 bases; junction bases outside the gene matches: 5. As DNA, the CDR3 is TGTGCCAGTAGCGACAGGGACCCTTCACCCCTCCACTTT. Its protein product is CASSDRDPSPLHF.

Of note for this clonotype: A much larger clone lies one base from this, so it may be a read error. J is TRBJ1-1 and V is TRBV6-1; 9 bases agree with TRBD1. This CDR3 comprises 13 residues. Germline trimming cut 6 bases from V and 6 bases from J; bases unmatched to any gene: 5. Germline values: CDR1 MNHNS, CDR2 SASEGT. This CDR3 reads CASRNTGGSEAFF. The CDR3 nucleotides are TGTGCCAGCAGAAACACAGGGGGCTCTGAAGCTTTCTTT.

The rearrangement links TRBV6-1 to TRBJ2-4; D perhaps matches TRBD1 (6 bases). Judging by the DNA end, TRBJ2-7 fits better; the J call may be wrong. Germline V gives CDR1 MNHNS, CDR2 SASEGT. This CDR3 has 15 amino acids. CDR3 residues: CASSLQGPSGYEQYF. The CDR3 coding sequence is TGTGCCAGCAGTCTACAGGGACCTAGTGGCTACGAGCAGTACTTC.

This clonotype occurred many times. This chain links TRBV2 with TRBJ2-7; 16 nucleotides align to TRBD2. Germline CDR1 reads SNHLY; CDR2 reads FYNNEI. V lost 8 bases and J lost 0; bases outside the gene matches: 22. The CDR3 has 22 residues. The CDR3 loop reads CASAWRDSGTSGRAWSSYEQYF. Written as DNA, the CDR3 is TGTGCCAGCGCATGGAGGGACAGCGGGACTAGCGGGAGGGCCTGGAGCTCCTACGAGCAGTACTTC.